This T cell receptor (beta chain) came from a study of response to subunit inactivated influenza vaccine (dated by TCRdb to the late 2010s). Broadly, across the study: Deep quantitative T cell receptor repertoire profiling was used in the study to track responses to a trivalent subunit inactivated influenza vaccine.

Trimming accounts for 0 bases at V and 0 bases at J, while the number of junction bases matched to no gene is 3. Per the germline V gene, ENHRY is the CDR1 and SYGVKD is the CDR2. The CDR3 covers 16 residues, taking in both the cysteine and the phenylalanine. Only the CDR3 DNA is retained, 48 bases long and in frame from the first base. Libraries were made using RT-PCR. These reads were obtained on an Illumina HiSeq 2500. TCRdb cleaned the public reads at Q25 with fastp, built clones with MiXCR and kept in-frame beta chains. Under each unique CDR3 protein, matching rows form one entry showing the most common genes and DNA. This sample gives about 520,000 distinct CDR3 sequences in total; approximately 7.7% of them show up just once. Around 13% of the sample is in the top ten clones. Findings and caveats that apply to the study as a whole: The authors proposed that each seasonal influenza vaccination may bring in only a limited number of new T cells.

This clonotype was seen only a few times. This receptor's antigen is unknown. No much larger clonotype is one base removed from it; base qualities were not supplied. The sequence was obtained from a man between 50 and 69 years old who received an inactivated influenza vaccine. Donor details come from another sample of the same person, matched by shared clones. The sample was PBMCs from blood, taken 23 to 25 months after vaccination. Here the chain combines TRBV10-3 and TRBJ2-7, with TRBD1 matching 9 junction bases. The CDR3 is CAISESPGQGSYEQYF. The DNA reads as follows: TGTGCCATCAGTGAGTCGCCGGGACAGGGCTCCTACGAGCAGTACTTC.